Here is one TCR beta chain with its context. V shed 5 bases and J shed 4 bases, with 11 bases lying between them. Germline V gene lookup returns CDR1 SEHNR and CDR2 FQNEAQ (reference sequence). This CDR3 comprises 13 residues. The method was immunoSEQ multiplex PCR; TCRdb's version includes in-frame clones alone and lacks a portion of them. Among about 28,000 clones listed, 84% were seen once. The sample is drawn from a study of OX40 agonist ivuxolimab in advanced cancers. The material sequenced was CD4+ or CD8+ T cells sorted from blood, taken in a trial of the OX40 agonist ivuxolimab. The V call is TRBV7-9, the J call TRBJ2-5, with D perhaps TRBD1 (5 bases). This TCR came from an adult with an advanced solid tumor such as melanoma, head and neck, liver or kidney cancer. CDR3 region: CASSADNGETQYF. The CDR3 DNA is TGTGCCAGCAGCGCGGACAACGGAGAGACCCAGTACTTC. Looking up the rest from reference TRBV7-9 and TRBJ2-5 gives the full variable domain: DTGVSQNPRHKITKRGQNVTFRCDPISEHNRLYWYRQTLGQGPEFLTYFQNEAQLEKSRLLSDRFSAERPKGSFSTLEIQRTEQGDSAMYLCASSADNGETQYFGPGTRLLVL.